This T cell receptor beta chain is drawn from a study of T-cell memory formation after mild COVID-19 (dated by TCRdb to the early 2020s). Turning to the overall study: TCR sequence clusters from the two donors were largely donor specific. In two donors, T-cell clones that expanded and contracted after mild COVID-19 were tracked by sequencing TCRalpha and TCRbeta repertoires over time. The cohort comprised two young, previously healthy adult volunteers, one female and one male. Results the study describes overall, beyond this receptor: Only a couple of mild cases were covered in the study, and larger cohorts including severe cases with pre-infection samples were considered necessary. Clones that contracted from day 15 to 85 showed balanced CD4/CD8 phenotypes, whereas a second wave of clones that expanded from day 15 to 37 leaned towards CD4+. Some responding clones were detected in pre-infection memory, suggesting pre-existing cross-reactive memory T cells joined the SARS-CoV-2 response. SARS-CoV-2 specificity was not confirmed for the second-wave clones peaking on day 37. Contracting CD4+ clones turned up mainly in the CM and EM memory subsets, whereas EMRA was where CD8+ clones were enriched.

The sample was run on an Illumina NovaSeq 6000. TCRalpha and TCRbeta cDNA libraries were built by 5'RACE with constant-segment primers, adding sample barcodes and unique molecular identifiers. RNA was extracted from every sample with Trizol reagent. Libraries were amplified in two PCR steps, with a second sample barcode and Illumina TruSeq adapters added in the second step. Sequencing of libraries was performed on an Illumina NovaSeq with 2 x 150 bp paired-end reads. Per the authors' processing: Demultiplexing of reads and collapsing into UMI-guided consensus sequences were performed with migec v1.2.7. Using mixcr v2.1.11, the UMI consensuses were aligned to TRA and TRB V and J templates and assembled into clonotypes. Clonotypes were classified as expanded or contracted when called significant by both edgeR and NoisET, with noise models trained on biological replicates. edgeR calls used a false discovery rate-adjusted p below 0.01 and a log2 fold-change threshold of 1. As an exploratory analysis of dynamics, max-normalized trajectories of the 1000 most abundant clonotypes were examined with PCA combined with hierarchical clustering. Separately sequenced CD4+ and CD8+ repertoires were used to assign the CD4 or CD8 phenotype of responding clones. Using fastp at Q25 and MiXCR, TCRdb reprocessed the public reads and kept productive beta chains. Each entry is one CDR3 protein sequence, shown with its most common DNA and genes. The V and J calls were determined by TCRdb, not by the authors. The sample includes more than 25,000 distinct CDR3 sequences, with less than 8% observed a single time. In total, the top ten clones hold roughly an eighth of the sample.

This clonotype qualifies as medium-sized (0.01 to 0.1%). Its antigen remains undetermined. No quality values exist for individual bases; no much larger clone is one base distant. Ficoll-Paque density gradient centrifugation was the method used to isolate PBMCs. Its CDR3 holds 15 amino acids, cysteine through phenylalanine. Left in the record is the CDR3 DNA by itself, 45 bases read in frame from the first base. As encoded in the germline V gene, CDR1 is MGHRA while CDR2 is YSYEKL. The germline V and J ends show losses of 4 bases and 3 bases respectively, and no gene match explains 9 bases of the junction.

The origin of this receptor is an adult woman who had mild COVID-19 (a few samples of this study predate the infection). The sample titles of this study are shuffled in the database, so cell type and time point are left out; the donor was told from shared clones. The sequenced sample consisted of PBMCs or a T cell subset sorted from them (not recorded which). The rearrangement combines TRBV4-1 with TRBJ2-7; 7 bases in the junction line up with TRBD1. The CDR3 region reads CASSPGVAGGYEQYF. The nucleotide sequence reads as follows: TGCGCCAGCAGCCCTGGGGTAGCAGGGGGCTACGAGCAGTACTTC.